The subject of this entry is one T cell receptor beta chain. As yet, its antigen is unknown. These data belong to a study of post-analysis software for immune sequencing data. Study-level background: As for disease course, relapsing-remitting, secondary progressive and progressive-relapsing multiple sclerosis were all included. Regarding the study as a whole: There were four or five TRBV segments more frequent in patients than controls, and TRBV5-6, TRBV5-1 and TRBV20-1 were among them.

V trimming: 2 bases; J trimming: 7 bases; junction bases outside the gene matches: 20. The CDR3 runs to 18 residues. The germline V gene has CDR1 SGDLS and CDR2 YYNGEE. Incorporated into the TCR beta cDNA libraries were unique molecular identifiers, which served to reduce PCR and sequencing biases. T cells numbering roughly 0.9 to 10 million yielded cDNA molecules that totaled about 500,000. Each CDR3 protein gets one entry after TCRdb re-called the PCR reads with MiXCR. The data contain some 450,000 distinct CDR3 sequences, over 35% of them singletons. The receptor's source is a girl under 18 with multiple sclerosis. The sample comprised blood. The chain uses TRBV9 and TRBJ1-2; 7 positions match TRBD1. This CDR3 is CASSVSPGDTGDGPGYTF. DNA for the CDR3: TGTGCCAGCAGCGTCTCCCCCGGGGATACAGGGGACGGCCCTGGCTACACCTTC.